One T cell receptor beta chain is described in this entry. These data come from a study of control samples from healthy donors and cancer patients. CDR1 and CDR2 (germline): MNHEY, SVGAGI. The CDR3 spans 11 residues. TCRdb's copy holds only in-frame clones and misses some; the assay was immunoSEQ multiplex PCR. The sample lists over 200,000 clones; approximately 80% were seen once. The chain recombines TRBV6-5 with TRBJ2-7; the D is unclear. The specimen sequenced was PBMCs. The receptor's source is a woman aged 55-69 years with lung cancer. Here the CDR3 reads CAAGWDREQYF. In DNA form, the CDR3 reads TGTGCAGCTGGGTGGGATCGTGAGCAGTACTTC.